This T cell receptor beta chain derives from a study of T cell responses to AZD1222 COVID-19 vaccine. Across the study: Some second doses came at about 4 weeks and others at about 12 weeks; these were pooled.

Points from the study as a whole: Spike-specific TCR breadth and depth went up after people got two AZD1222 doses. Spike-spanning, vaccine-associated CD4 TCRs were dominant at 160-218 and 743-854. Clonal diversity may have been underestimated, and the donors were mostly white British, with more females than males.

The repertoire was sequenced with immunoSEQ multiplex PCR; TCRdb's copy has only in-frame clones and lacks some. The repertoire includes fewer than 150,000 clones, approximately 88% of them detected once, and under 9.5% sits in the top ten. With regard to this clone: Antigen specificity is unknown.

This CDR3 has 15 residues. Germline CDR1 is LGHDT and CDR2 is YNNKEL (reference sequence). Trimming took 4 bases from V and 0 from J, leaving 13 bases between them. V usage is TRBV3-1 (or the pseudogene TRBV3-2) and J usage is TRBJ2-7; TRBD2 is a possible D gene (6 bases). This receptor was obtained from an adult in good health. The sample was peripheral blood, taken on day 0 of AZD1222 vaccination. In DNA, the CDR3 is TGTGCCAGCAGCCCCCGGGCGGGGCTCTCCTACGAGCAGTACTTC. Its protein is CASSPRAGLSYEQYF.